One sample yielded the 21 T cell receptor beta chains listed below, sequenced in a study of Graves' ophthalmopathy and Graves' hyperthyroidism. TCR beta CDR3 regions were amplified from RNA transcripts. Investigators did first-round RT-PCR with HTBI primers, then second-round multiplex PCR. TCRdb re-analysed the multiplex PCR reads in MiXCR, keeping a single row per CDR3 protein. Of 300,000 to 500,000 distinct CDR3 sequences in the sample, roughly 14% were seen once. Material: peripheral blood. These receptors were obtained from a woman aged 18-35 years with stable Graves' hyperthyroidism.

The V gene is TRBV12-3 or TRBV12-4, the J gene TRBJ1-1, with 10 positions matching TRBD1. The CDR3 loop spans 20 amino acids. Germline trimming cut 2 bases from V and 1 base from J; bases unmatched to any gene: 16. CDR3 sequence reads: CASSLTSANRDRGWNTEAFF. CDR3 nucleotide sequence: TGTGCCAGCAGTTTAACTTCGGCGAACCGGGACAGGGGTTGGAACACTGAAGCTTTCTTT.

This clonotype was counted at least ten times. The DNA for the CDR3 is TGTGCCAGCAGCCTACAAACAGGGGGGGGTAGGGAGACCCAGTACTTC. This gives the protein CASSLQTGGGRETQYF. This chain links TRBV12-3 or TRBV12-4 with TRBJ2-5, with D tentatively TRBD1 (8 bases). V lost 6 bases, J lost 5 bases, and 22 bases lay in between. The CDR3 is 16 amino acids.

Many counts were recorded for this clonotype. The CDR3 bases are TGCGCCAGCAGCCCTAGGGTGACCGGTCCCTACGAGCAGTACTTC. This codes for CASSPRVTGPYEQYF. V usage is TRBV5-1 and J usage is TRBJ2-7; the D is unclear. Trimming shortened V by 4 bases and J by 2 bases, and 16 bases separated the two germline ends. The CDR3 is 15 residues long. Germline V gene lookup returns CDR1 SGHRS and CDR2 YFSETQ.

This clonotype has ten or more counts. V gene TRBV6-1 combines with J gene TRBJ1-6, with D uncertain. Germline CDR1 is MNHNS and CDR2 is SASEGT. This CDR3 is built from 16 residues. Trimming left V 2 bases short and J 3 bases short, with 11 bases between. Here the CDR3 DNA reads TGTGCCAGCAGTGAACAGCCTATAATCTATAATTCACCCCTCCACTTT. This gives the protein CASSEQPIIYNSPLHF.

The chain is built from TRBV7-2 and TRBJ1-2; weak D call: TRBD1 (5 bases). Germline V CDR1 and CDR2: SGHTA, FQGNSA. V gave up 4 bases and J gave up 3 bases, with 12 bases separating them. CDR3 size: 14 residues. The CDR3 region is CASSYGGYDYGYTF. Here the CDR3 DNA reads TGTGCCAGCAGCTACGGGGGTTACGACTATGGCTACACCTTC.

Many counts were recorded for this clonotype. V and J are TRBV7-2 and TRBJ1-5, with D maybe TRBD1 (6 bases). V was cut by 2 bases and J by 5 bases, with 16 bases left in between. CDR1 SGHTA and CDR2 FQGNSA come from the germline V gene. The CDR3 consists of 16 residues. This CDR3 is CASSLLGGADYQPQHF. The CDR3 coding sequence is TGTGCCAGCAGCTTACTGGGGGGGGCGGATTATCAGCCCCAGCATTTT. Variable domain in full (rest from reference TRBV7-2 and TRBJ1-5): GAGVSQSPSNKVTEKGKDVELRCDPISGHTALYWYRQSLGQGLEFLIYFQGNSAPDKSGLPSDRFSAERTGGSVSTLTIQRTQQEDSAVYLCASSLLGGADYQPQHFGDGTRLSIL.

The rearrangement links TRBV27 to TRBJ1-6, with D hard to call. V lost 0 bases to trimming and J lost 8 bases, with 5 bases between them. The CDR3 length is 13 residues. Germline assignment: CDR1 MNHEY and CDR2 SMNVEV (reference sequence). The chain's CDR3 is CASSLSGYSPLHF. In nucleotides, the CDR3 is TGTGCCAGCAGTTTATCGGGGTATTCACCCCTCCACTTT.

This clonotype was detected ten times or more. This rearrangement joins TRBV27 to TRBJ1-5; D remains ambiguous. This CDR3 contains 13 residues. Trimming shortened V by 2 bases and J by 3 bases, and 5 bases separated the two germline ends. Germline V lookup: CDR1 MNHEY, CDR2 SMNVEV (reference sequence). The CDR3 bases are TGTGCCAGCAGTTTAACTTACAATCAGCCCCAGCATTTT. Translation gives CASSLTYNQPQHF.

This clonotype was seen at least ten times. CDR3 nucleotides: TGTGCCAGCAGTTTATTGGGGACAGGGGGCAAGGAAGCTTTCTTT. The encoded protein is CASSLLGTGGKEAFF. This chain uses TRBV12-3 or TRBV12-4 with TRBJ1-1; the match to TRBD1 covers 12 bases. V was pared by 2 bases and J by 8 bases, with 6 bases of the junction left unmatched. There are 15 residues in the CDR3.

The genes are TRBV6-2 or TRBV6-3 and TRBJ1-1; D not certain. Between the trimmed V and J ends, which lost 2 bases and 6 bases, there was a span of 10 bases. This CDR3 contains 13 residues. Germline lookup yields CDR1 MNHEY and CDR2 SVGEGT. This chain's CDR3 is CASSYVAIPEAFF. In DNA, the CDR3 is TGTGCCAGCAGTTACGTAGCAATCCCTGAAGCTTTCTTT.

This clonotype was counted at least ten times. The genes are TRBV11-2 and TRBJ1-3, with no clear D. CDR1 is SGHAT and CDR2 is FQNNGV in the germline V gene. Trimming pared 3 bases from V and 4 bases from J, leaving 19 bases between. The CDR3 consists of 17 residues. The CDR3, as DNA: TGTGCCAGCAGCTTTGAGTCCGATTCGGGATCCGGAAACACCATATATTTT. Its protein product is CASSFESDSGSGNTIYF.

CDR3 in DNA: TGTGCCAGCAGTCCCCCGGGACTAGCCCGTGAGACCCAGTACTTC. Its protein is CASSPPGLARETQYF. This chain links TRBV6-2 or TRBV6-3 with TRBJ2-5; 9 bases align to TRBD2. Germline lookup yields CDR1 MNHEY and CDR2 SVGEGT. This CDR3 region has 15 residues. After removal of 5 bases from V and 5 bases from J, the junction contained 9 bases not matched to a gene.

This clonotype was recorded at least ten times. V usage is TRBV2 and J usage is TRBJ1-1, with 7 bases fitting TRBD1. Trimming at V came to 6 bases and at J to 4 bases, leaving 8 bases not matched to a gene. Germline CDR1 SNHLY, CDR2 FYNNEI. This CDR3 spans 14 amino acids. DNA for the CDR3: TGTGCCAGCAGCCCGACAGGGCTTGGCACTGAAGCTTTCTTT. This codes for CASSPTGLGTEAFF.

This clonotype came up a few times. The V gene is TRBV5-1, the J gene TRBJ1-5; 7 nucleotides match TRBD1. CDR3 length: 14 residues. V lost 4 bases to trimming and J lost 3 bases; unmatched junction nucleotides: 4. Germline V gene data show CDR1 as SGHRS and CDR2 as YFSETQ. The CDR3 bases are TGCGCCAGCAGCCCGGGACAGAACAATCAGCCCCAGCATTTT. It specifies CASSPGQNNQPQHF.

This clonotype was seen repeatedly, ten times or more. The gene calls are TRBV11-2 and TRBJ2-7; D is possibly TRBD1 (5 bases). The CDR3 runs 13 residues. Germline V CDR1 and CDR2: SGHAT, FQNNGV. Trimming shortened V by 6 bases and J by 2 bases, and 11 bases separated the two germline ends. CDR3 sequence (DNA): TGTGCCAGCAGATCCGACAGTACCTACGAGCAGTACTTC. Translating it yields CASRSDSTYEQYF.

The table lists this clonotype with many counts. The V gene is TRBV29-1, the J gene TRBJ1-1; D not resolved. This CDR3 contains 15 residues. Germline values: CDR1 SQVTM, CDR2 ANQGSEA. Trimming pared 5 bases from V and 3 bases from J, leaving 19 bases between. CDR3 in amino acids: CSVQTRVKRDTEAFF. The CDR3, as DNA: TGCAGCGTTCAGACGAGGGTGAAGAGGGACACTGAAGCTTTCTTT. Using reference TRBV29-1 and TRBJ1-1 for the parts outside the CDR3, the full variable domain is SAVISQKPSRDICQRGTSLTIQCQVDSQVTMMFWYRQQPGQSLTLIATANQGSEATYESGFVIDKFPISRPNLTFSTLTVSNMSPEDSSIYLCSVQTRVKRDTEAFFGQGTRLTVV.

At least ten counts were recorded for this clonotype. One base away lies a much larger clone, so this may be a sequencing read error. The chain has TRBV6-2 or TRBV6-3 and TRBJ1-1; 7 nucleotides line up with TRBD1. Trimming removed 4 bases from V and 4 bases from J; junction bases left unmatched: 15. CDR3 length: 17 amino acids. From germline, CDR1 is MNHEY and CDR2 SVGEGT. The CDR3 DNA is TGTGCCAGCAGTTCCCTCGATAAGACAGGGACGGGCACTGAAGCTTTCTTT. This sequence encodes CASSSLDKTGTGTEAFF.

Many counts were recorded for this clonotype. This chain connects TRBV24-1 to TRBJ2-7; D ambiguous. The CDR3 is made up of 11 amino acids. Germline V gene lookup returns CDR1 KGHDR and CDR2 SFDVKD. The V end lost 5 bases, the J end lost 6 bases, and 7 bases lay between the germline ends. This CDR3 reads CATSGSSEQYF. The CDR3 region has the DNA TGTGCCACCAGTGGGAGTTCCGAGCAGTACTTC.

The gene calls are TRBV12-3 or TRBV12-4 and TRBJ2-7; no clear D gene. This CDR3 is built from 11 residues. Deletions cut 1 base from V and 9 bases from J, with 7 bases between. CDR3 loop: CASSLDSRQYF. The CDR3 DNA is TGTGCCAGCAGTTTAGACTCCCGGCAGTACTTC.

This clonotype was recorded many times. The chain joins TRBV20-1 to TRBJ1-5; 9 positions agree with TRBD1. The J segment lost 7 bases and the V segment lost 6 bases, leaving 10 bases of the junction unmatched. This CDR3 spans 14 amino acids. Germline lookup yields CDR1 DFQATT and CDR2 SNEGSKA (reference sequence). The CDR3 loop is CSANRRDREQPQHF. DNA for the CDR3: TGCAGTGCGAACCGCCGGGACAGGGAACAGCCCCAGCATTTT.

This rearrangement joins TRBV10-2 to TRBJ2-7, with D tentatively TRBD1 (5 bases). Per germline, CDR1 WSHSY and CDR2 SAAADI. Trimming shortened V by 8 bases and J by 5 bases, and 13 bases separated the two germline ends. CDR3 length: 12 amino acids. The CDR3 DNA sequence: TGCGCCAGCGACGCAGGGCGGAACGAGCAGTACTTC. Its translation is CASDAGRNEQYF.